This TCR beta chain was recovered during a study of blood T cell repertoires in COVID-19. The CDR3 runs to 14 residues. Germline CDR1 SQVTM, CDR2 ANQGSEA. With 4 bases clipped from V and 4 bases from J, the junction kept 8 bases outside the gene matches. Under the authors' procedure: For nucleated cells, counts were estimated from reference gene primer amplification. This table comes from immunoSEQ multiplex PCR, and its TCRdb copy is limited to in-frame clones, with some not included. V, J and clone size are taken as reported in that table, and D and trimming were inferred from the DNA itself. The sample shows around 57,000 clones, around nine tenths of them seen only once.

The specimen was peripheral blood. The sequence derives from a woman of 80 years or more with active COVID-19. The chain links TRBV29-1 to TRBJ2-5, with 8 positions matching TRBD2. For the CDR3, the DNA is TGCAGCGTTGTTCCGGCGGGGGGCAGAGAGACCCAGTACTTC. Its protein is CSVVPAGGRETQYF.